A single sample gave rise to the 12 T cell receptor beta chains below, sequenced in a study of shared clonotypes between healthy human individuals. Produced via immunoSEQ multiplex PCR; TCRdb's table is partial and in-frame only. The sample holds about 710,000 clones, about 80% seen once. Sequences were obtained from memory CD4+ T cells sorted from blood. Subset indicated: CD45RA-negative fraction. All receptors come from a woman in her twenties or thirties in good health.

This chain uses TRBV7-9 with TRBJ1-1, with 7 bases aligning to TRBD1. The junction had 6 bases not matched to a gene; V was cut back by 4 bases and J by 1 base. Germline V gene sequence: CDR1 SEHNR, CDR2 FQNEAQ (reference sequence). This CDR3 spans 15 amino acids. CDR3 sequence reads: CASSSQGGANTEAFF. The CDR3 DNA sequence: TGTGCCAGCAGCTCCCAGGGGGGCGCGAACACTGAAGCTTTCTTT.

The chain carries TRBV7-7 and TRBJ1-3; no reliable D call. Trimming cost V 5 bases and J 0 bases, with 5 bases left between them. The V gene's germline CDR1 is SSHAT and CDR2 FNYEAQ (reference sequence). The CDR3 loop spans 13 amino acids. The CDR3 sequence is CASSPLSGNTIYF. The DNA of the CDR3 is TGTGCCAGCAGCCCCCTCTCTGGAAACACCATATATTTT.

CDR3 amino acids: CASRGGAAYNEQFF. CDR3 bases: TGTGCCAGCCGCGGCGGGGCCGCCTACAATGAGCAGTTCTTC. The rearrangement joins TRBV28 to TRBJ2-1; D perhaps matches TRBD2 (6 bases). CDR3 length equals 14 residues. Trimming removed 8 bases from V and 2 bases from J, with 13 bases in between. Per germline, CDR1 MDHEN and CDR2 SYDVKM.

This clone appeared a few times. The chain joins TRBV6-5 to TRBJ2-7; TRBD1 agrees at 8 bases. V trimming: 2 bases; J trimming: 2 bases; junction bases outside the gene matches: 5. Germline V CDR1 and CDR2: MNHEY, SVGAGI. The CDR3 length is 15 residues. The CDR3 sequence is CASSYPGGQAYEQYF. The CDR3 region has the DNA TGTGCCAGCAGTTACCCCGGGGGACAGGCCTACGAGCAGTACTTC.

CDR3 residues: CASSQTGYNEQFF. In DNA form, the CDR3 reads TGTGCCAGCAGTCAAACGGGATACAATGAGCAGTTCTTC. The rearrangement links TRBV25-1 to TRBJ2-1; D possibly corresponds to TRBD2 (5 bases). V lost 5 bases and J 4 bases, leaving 9 bases between the germline ends. CDR3 size: 13 residues. The germline CDR1 and CDR2 sequences are MGHDK and SYGVNS.

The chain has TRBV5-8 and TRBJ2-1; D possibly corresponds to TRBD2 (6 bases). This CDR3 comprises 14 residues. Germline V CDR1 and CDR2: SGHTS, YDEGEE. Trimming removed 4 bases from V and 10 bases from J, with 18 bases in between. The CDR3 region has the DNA TGTGCCAGCAGCCTGGGAGGCGCGAGCGGCGAGCAGTTCTTC. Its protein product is CASSLGGASGEQFF. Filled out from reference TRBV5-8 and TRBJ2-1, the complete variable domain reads EAGVTQSPTHLIKTRGQQATLRCSPISGHTSVYWYQQALGLGLQFLLWYDEGEERNRGNFPPRFSGRQFPNYSSELNVNALELEDSALYLCASSLGGASGEQFFGPGTRLTVL.

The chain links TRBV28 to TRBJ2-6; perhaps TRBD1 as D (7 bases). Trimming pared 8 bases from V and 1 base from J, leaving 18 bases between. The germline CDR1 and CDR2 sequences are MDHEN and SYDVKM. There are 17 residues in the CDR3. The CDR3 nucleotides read TGTGCCAGCGGAGGGGACAGTGTGGGGTCTGGGGCCAACGTCCTGACTTTC. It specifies CASGGDSVGSGANVLTF.

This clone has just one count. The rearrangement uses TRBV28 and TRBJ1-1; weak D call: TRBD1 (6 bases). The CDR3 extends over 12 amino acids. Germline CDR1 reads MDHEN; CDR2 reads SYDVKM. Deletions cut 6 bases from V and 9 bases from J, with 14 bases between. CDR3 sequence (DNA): TGTGCCAGCAGGGGGGGGACACGTCAAGCTTTCTTT. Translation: CASRGGTRQAFF.

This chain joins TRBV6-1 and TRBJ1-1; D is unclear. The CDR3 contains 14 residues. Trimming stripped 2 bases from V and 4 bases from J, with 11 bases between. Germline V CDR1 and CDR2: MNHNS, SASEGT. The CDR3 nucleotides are TGTGCCAGCAGTGAAAGAGGTAGTGGCACTGAAGCTTTCTTT. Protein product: CASSERGSGTEAFF.

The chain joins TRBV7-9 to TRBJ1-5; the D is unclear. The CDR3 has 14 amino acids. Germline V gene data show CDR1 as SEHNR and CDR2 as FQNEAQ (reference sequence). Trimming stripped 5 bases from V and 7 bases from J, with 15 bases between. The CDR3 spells CASSPGLGSQPQHF. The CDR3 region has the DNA TGTGCCAGCAGCCCCGGTTTGGGTAGCCAGCCCCAGCATTTT.

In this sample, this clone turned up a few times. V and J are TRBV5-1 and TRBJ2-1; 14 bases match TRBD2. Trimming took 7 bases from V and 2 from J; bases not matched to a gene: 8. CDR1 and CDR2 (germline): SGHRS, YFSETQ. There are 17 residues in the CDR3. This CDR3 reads CASGGTSGRGTYNEQFF. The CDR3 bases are TGCGCCAGCGGCGGGACTAGCGGGAGAGGCACCTACAATGAGCAGTTCTTC.

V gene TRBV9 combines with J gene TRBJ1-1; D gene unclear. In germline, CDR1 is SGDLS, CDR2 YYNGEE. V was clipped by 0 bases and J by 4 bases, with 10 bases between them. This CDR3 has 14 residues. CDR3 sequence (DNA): TGTGCCAGCAGCGTAGCAGATCCTATCACTGAAGCTTTCTTT. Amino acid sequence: CASSVADPITEAFF.